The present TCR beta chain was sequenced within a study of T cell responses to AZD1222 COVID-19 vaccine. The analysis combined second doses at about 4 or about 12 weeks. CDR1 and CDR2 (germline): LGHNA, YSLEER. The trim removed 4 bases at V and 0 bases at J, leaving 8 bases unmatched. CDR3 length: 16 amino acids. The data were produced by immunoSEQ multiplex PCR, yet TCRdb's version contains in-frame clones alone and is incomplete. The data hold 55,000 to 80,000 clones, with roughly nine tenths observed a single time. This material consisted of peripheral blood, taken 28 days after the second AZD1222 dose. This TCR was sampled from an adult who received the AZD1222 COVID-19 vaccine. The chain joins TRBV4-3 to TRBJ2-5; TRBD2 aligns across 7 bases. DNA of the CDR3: TGCGCCAGCAGCCCAGCGCAGGGAGGGTACCAAGAGACCCAGTACTTC. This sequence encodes CASSPAQGGYQETQYF.